The text below deals with one T cell receptor beta chain. This CDR3 is also generated by other DNA sequences in the sample. Sequencing used immunoSEQ multiplex PCR; TCRdb keeps in-frame clones, though not all of them. The sample contains tens of thousands of clones, 82% of which appear only once. The data stem from a study of OX40 agonist ivuxolimab in advanced cancers. CDR1 is MDHEN, CDR2 SYDVKM, per germline. V was shortened by 3 bases and J by 5 bases, with 4 bases between the two germline ends. The CDR3 length is 11 residues. This TCR was sampled from an adult with an advanced solid tumor such as melanoma, head and neck, liver or kidney cancer. This sample comprised CD4+ or CD8+ T cells sorted from blood, obtained in a trial of the OX40 agonist ivuxolimab. The gene calls are TRBV28 and TRBJ1-1; no clear D gene. The CDR3 sequence: CASSFGTEAFF. The CDR3 DNA sequence: TGTGCCAGCAGTTTTGGTACTGAAGCTTTCTTT.